This T cell receptor (beta chain) was recovered during a study of T cell repertoires in cytomegalovirus infection (dated by TCRdb to the late 2010s). Turning to the overall study: Alongside well-studied HLA-B-restricted epitopes, the peptide stimulations were aimed at recently identified HLA-C-restricted CMV epitopes, whose presentation resists viral immunomodulation. Because public TCR beta signatures pointed to carriage of CMV infection together with the matching HLA type, the HLA type of each donor mattered for the analysis.

Results the study describes overall, beyond this receptor: Carriers of CMV infection plus the relevant HLA type were discriminated by the cumulative frequency of public TCR beta family members in the study cohort and in an independent approximately 400-donor cohort. The ex vivo response was dominated by HLA-C-restricted CMV-specific TCR beta clonotypes, which also provided the single most frequent clonotype in two of eight donors.

Sequenced using an Illumina HiSeq 1500. TCRdb cleaned the public reads at Q25 with fastp, built clones with MiXCR and kept in-frame beta chains. Identical CDR3 protein sequences are pooled into one entry, listed with their most common genes and DNA. The sample has around 100,000 distinct CDR3 sequences on record, under 55% of them singletons. Together, the top ten hold about 74% of the sample. The sample's treatment or condition label, decoded: in vitro stimulation with specific CMV peptide epitopes to enrich CMV-specific T cells. As for this clonotype: The target of this receptor is not known. There are no base qualities to consult, and no much larger clone falls within one base.

The germline V gene encodes CDR1 MNHNY and CDR2 SVGAGI (reference sequence). The CDR3 starts with the cysteine, ends with the phenylalanine, and has 15 residues. Only the CDR3 part of the read is kept: 45 bases, read in frame from the first base. Trimming removed 2 bases from V and 4 bases from J, leaving 13 bases between the germline ends. Recombination linked TRBV6-6 to TRBJ2-3; the D gene is perhaps TRBD1, from 6 matching bases. The clonotype was recovered from a human donor in good health (CMV status not recorded). Some clones in this sample may be carry-over from other donors' samples. Sequencing used CD8+ T cells from cultured PBMCs, obtained from culture after CMV antigen stimulation. In nucleotide form, the sequence is TGTGCCAGCAGTTACCTCGGTGGGGGCTCAGATACGCAGTATTTT. Its translation reads: CASSYLGGGSDTQYF.